This TCR beta chain was obtained from a study of T-cell memory formation after mild COVID-19. Whole-study results and caveats: Whereas later expanders leaned CD4+, clones contracting day 15 to 85 showed a balanced CD4/CD8 makeup. Researchers found some responding clones in pre-infection memory, a sign that cross-reactive memory joined.

Trimming removed 5 bases from V and 5 bases from J, with 12 bases in between. The CDR3 loop spans 14 amino acids. Libraries for TCRalpha and TCRbeta carried sample barcodes and unique molecular identifiers via 5'RACE. MiXCR, run by TCRdb on the 5' RACE reads, gives a single entry per CDR3 protein. The sample has roughly 450,000 distinct CDR3 sequences; over 15% are singletons. This clonotype was counted only a few times. What it binds is unknown. The source of this sequence is an adult woman who had mild COVID-19 (a few samples of this study predate the infection). Cell type and time point are not known. The rearrangement joins TRBV12-3 or TRBV12-4 to TRBJ2-2; D may match TRBD1 or TRBD2 (6 bases each). Sequencing was carried out using PBMCs or a T cell subset sorted from them (not recorded which). CDR3 amino acids: CASSPEGDTGELFF. For the CDR3, the DNA is TGTGCCAGCAGTCCGGAGGGGGATACCGGGGAGCTGTTTTTT.